The 13 T cell receptor beta chains presented below share a single source sample, sequenced in a study of blood T cells in healthy people across ages (dated by TCRdb to about 2015). Library preparation used 5' RACE. Sequencing used an Illumina HiSeq 2500. A second PCR of roughly 6 to 12 cycles was performed with a sample-barcoded 5' primer and a J-beta primer mix. TCRdb itself trimmed the public reads at Q25 with fastp, ran MiXCR and retained productive beta chains. Each entry merges the rows of one CDR3 protein and shows their most common DNA and genes. This sample holds nearly 800,000 distinct CDR3 sequences; roughly 25% were observed only once. Approximately 4% of the sample goes to the ten largest clones. These data were also reused for a study on T cells of mothers and their children.

Sequencing input: blood. These receptors were obtained from a boy younger than 18 in good health.

This clonotype was counted a few times. The chain uses TRBV12-3 or TRBV12-4 and TRBJ1-4, with no clear D. V lost 5 bases, J lost 0 bases, and 10 bases lay in between. This CDR3 is 15 amino acids long. CDR3 amino acids: CASSEHSPTNEKLFF. CDR3 DNA: TGTGCCAGCAGTGAACATAGCCCAACTAATGAAAAACTGTTTTTT.

This clonotype appeared a few times. V gene TRBV15 combines with J gene TRBJ1-1; D unresolved. The CDR3 runs 15 residues. CDR1 is LNHNV, CDR2 YYDKDF, per germline (reference sequence). Between the trimmed V and J ends, which lost 0 bases and 1 base, there was a span of 9 bases. CDR3 sequence: CATSRDTTPNTEAFF. CDR3 in DNA: TGTGCCACCAGCAGAGATACGACTCCGAACACTGAAGCTTTCTTT.

The rearrangement links TRBV7-9 to TRBJ2-7; 7 nucleotides line up with TRBD2. The J call may not be correct, given that the DNA end is closer to TRBJ2-5. CDR3 length: 15 amino acids. CDR1 and CDR2 (germline): SEHNR, FQNEAQ (reference sequence). The CDR3, as DNA: TGTGCCAGCAGCTCGACGGACCCAGCGGGGGAGACCCAGTACTTC. Translation: CASSSTDPAGETQYF.

This rearrangement joins TRBV5-1 to TRBJ1-1; D perhaps matches TRBD1 (5 bases). This CDR3 is 13 amino acids long. The germline V gene encodes CDR1 SGHRS and CDR2 YFSETQ. Trimming took off 7 bases at V and 1 base at J, with 11 bases between the two ends. This CDR3 is CASGTGENTEAFF. CDR3 DNA sequence: TGCGCCAGCGGAACAGGTGAGAACACTGAAGCTTTCTTT.

The rearrangement joins TRBV20-1 to TRBJ2-3, with D possibly TRBD2 on 7 matching bases. The CDR3 length is 15 residues. V lost 5 bases and J 2 bases, leaving 17 bases between the germline ends. Per germline, CDR1 DFQATT and CDR2 SNEGSKA (reference sequence). In DNA, the CDR3 is TGCAGTGCTTCGGGGGGAGGGGGTACCACAGATACGCAGTATTTT. Protein: CSASGGGGTTDTQYF.

V and J are TRBV5-1 and TRBJ2-3, with 11 bases that match TRBD2. Germline CDR1 is SGHRS and CDR2 is YFSETQ. This CDR3 has 17 amino acids. Trimming cost V 0 bases and J 1 base; bases outside gene matches: 4. The CDR3 region is CASSLDLLAGGTDTQYF. CDR3 DNA: TGCGCCAGCAGCTTGGACCTACTAGCGGGAGGCACAGATACGCAGTATTTT.

This clonotype was counted only a few times. The chain recombines TRBV5-6 with TRBJ1-6, with 11 bases lining up with TRBD1. In germline, CDR1 is SGHDT, CDR2 YYEEEE. The CDR3 spans 15 residues. Germline trimming cut 4 bases from V and 10 bases from J; bases unmatched to any gene: 7. CDR3 nucleotides: TGTGCCAGCAGCCGGGACAGGGGGTTCTCCTCACCCCTCCACTTT. The encoded protein is CASSRDRGFSSPLHF.

The chain uses TRBV29-1 and TRBJ2-2; no firm D call. This CDR3 is built from 14 residues. CDR1 and CDR2 from the germline V gene are SQVTM and ANQGSEA. V lost 3 bases and J lost 0, with 8 bases in between. CDR3 protein: CSVEKGTNTGELFF. Written as DNA, the CDR3 is TGCAGCGTTGAGAAAGGGACGAACACCGGGGAGCTGTTTTTT.

The table lists this clonotype with a few counts. Its ends do not fully match the called genes, so a read error is possible. The V and J genes are TRBV29-1 and TRBJ2-3; 7 bases are a match to TRBD2. Looked up from germline, CDR1 is SQVTM and CDR2 is ANQGSEA. This CDR3 region has 18 residues. CDR3 sequence reads: CSVEDSWGRALSTDTQYF. As DNA, the CDR3 is TGCAGCGTTGAAGACTCCTGGGGGAGGGCCCTAAGCACGGATACGCAGTATTTT.

The V gene is TRBV20-1, the J gene TRBJ1-1; a weak D match, TRBD1 (5 bases). Germline V gives CDR1 DFQATT, CDR2 SNEGSKA (reference sequence). The CDR3 has 12 residues. The CDR3 region has the DNA TGCAGGATGGGACCGCTGAACACTGAAGCTTTCTTT. Protein product: CRMGPLNTEAFF.

The chain couples TRBV15 to TRBJ1-5; D not resolved. The CDR3 consists of 13 residues. Germline CDR1 LNHNV, CDR2 YYDKDF (reference sequence). Trimming took 5 bases from V and 3 from J, leaving 8 bases between them. CDR3 bases: TGTGCCACCAGCTACGGCATCAATCAGCCCCAGCATTTT. Translated, it gives CATSYGINQPQHF. Supplemented by reference TRBV15 and TRBJ1-5, the full variable domain reads DAMVIQNPRYQVTQFGKPVTLSCSQTLNHNVMYWYQQKSSQAPKLLFHYYDKDFNNEADTPDNFQSRRPNTSFCFLDIRSPGLGDTAMYLCATSYGINQPQHFGDGTRLSIL.

This clonotype has a count of ten or more. The DNA for the CDR3 is TGTGCCAGCAGTGTCCGGGACAGTGGTGAAAAACTGTTTTTT. Translation: CASSVRDSGEKLFF. This chain joins TRBV12-3 or TRBV12-4 and TRBJ1-4; 7 bases are a match to TRBD1. The CDR3 runs 14 residues. J was trimmed by 7 bases and V by 5 bases; bases with no gene match: 7.

There are a few counts of this clonotype. The chain has TRBV7-8 and TRBJ2-7, with 8 bases identical to TRBD1. Germline V gene sequence: CDR1 SGHVS, CDR2 FQNEAQ. The CDR3 runs 13 residues. The trim removed 5 bases at V and 8 bases at J, leaving 8 bases unmatched. The CDR3 spells CASSQGAGGKQYF. CDR3 nucleotides: TGTGCCAGCAGCCAGGGGGCAGGGGGCAAGCAGTACTTC.